This TCR beta chain was sequenced during a study of T-cell reconstitution after alpha-beta-depleted transplantation in children. Findings and caveats of the study: In some patients, recipient T cells and intrathymic progenitors surviving conditioning explained high day-60 diversity. Several hundred expanded graft clones reportedly gave rise to the alpha-beta T cells present about two months after transplant. The main origin of T-cell counts and diversity one year after transplant was newly produced T cells.

The ends lost 3 bases at V and 0 bases at J; junction bases unmatched: 11. This CDR3 has 19 residues. To note about this clonotype: Its specificity is unknown.

Unique molecular identifiers were used in preparing the TCRbeta library. TCRdb reprocessed the PCR reads with MiXCR, giving one entry per CDR3 protein. This sample has some 290,000 distinct CDR3 sequences, with approximately 23% found just once. The starting material was PBMCs, mostly from graft donor cells, obtained 180 days after TCRalphabeta/CD19-depleted stem cell transplant. The chain uses TRBV12-3 or TRBV12-4 and TRBJ2-1; 10 bases are shared with TRBD2. The sequence was obtained from a male patient aged 10-17 years who had a stem cell transplant for acute lymphoblastic leukemia, so the T cells may come from the graft donor. Here the CDR3 reads CASSFPRGLAGVSYNEQFF. The CDR3 DNA sequence: TGTGCCAGCAGTTTTCCCCGGGGTCTAGCGGGAGTCTCCTACAATGAGCAGTTCTTC.